This is a list of T cell receptor beta chains from one sample in a study of T cell responses to AZD1222 COVID-19 vaccine. The method was immunoSEQ multiplex PCR; TCRdb's version includes in-frame clones alone and lacks a portion of them. Here the sample spans 200,000 or so clones, around 90% being singletons. The sequenced sample was peripheral blood, obtained on day 0 of AZD1222 vaccination. All receptors come from an adult in good health. Each CDR3 is given with its conserved first and last residue. Each record gives: clone size, CDR3 length, D gene, V gene, J gene, CDR3 DNA, CDR3 protein. The D gene is left open where the match is weak. Size values are once, few and many counts, or a class for expanded clones, and some rows have none.

>.|14|.|TRBV5-1|TRBJ2-5
TGCGCCAGCGTCAGGGGCGGCCAACAAGAGACCCAGTACTTC
CASVRGGQQETQYF
>.|13|TRBD1|TRBV5-1|TRBJ2-7
TGCGCCAGCAACAGGGGAGAGGGCTACGAGCAGTACTTC
CASNRGEGYEQYF
>.|15|.|TRBV2|TRBJ2-1
TGTGCCAGCAGTCTACAGCGGAGCTCCTACAATGAGCAGTTCTTC
CASSLQRSSYNEQFF
>.|16|.|TRBV5-1|TRBJ1-3
TGCGCCAGCAGCTTGGGAGGGCCCCACTCTGGAAACACCATATATTTT
CASSLGGPHSGNTIYF
>.|15|TRBD1|TRBV28|TRBJ2-7
TGTGCCAGCAGTTTGAACCGGGACAGGGGGTTTGAGCAGTACTTC
CASSLNRDRGFEQYF
>.|13|TRBD1|TRBV6-5|TRBJ1-1
TGTGCCAGCAGCGCGACAGGGGTCAGTGAAGCTTTCTTT
CASSATGVSEAFF
>.|14|.|TRBV28|TRBJ1-2
TGTGCCAGCAAGCCGAGGCCAGCTAACTATGGCTACACCTTC
CASKPRPANYGYTF
>.|15|TRBD1|TRBV24-1|TRBJ1-5
TGTGCCACCAGTGATGGACAGGGCGGCAATCAGCCCCAGCATTTT
CATSDGQGGNQPQHF
>.|16|TRBD1|TRBV4-2|TRBJ1-5
TGTGCCAGCAGCCAAGAAGGTCGACAGGGGGGACAGCCCCAGCATTTT
CASSQEGRQGGQPQHF
>.|16|TRBD2|TRBV27|TRBJ2-7
TGTGCCAGCAGTTTATCCCAGACTAGCGGGGTCTACGAGCAGTACTTC
CASSLSQTSGVYEQYF
>.|14|.|TRBV5-6|TRBJ2-5
TGTGCCAGCAGCTCCATATCGGTACGAGAGACCCAGTACTTC
CASSSISVRETQYF
>few|16|TRBD2|TRBV7-8|TRBJ2-1
TGTGCCAGCAGCGCCCGACTAGCGGGAGAAGGCGATGAGCAGTTCTTC
CASSARLAGEGDEQFF
>.|14|.|TRBV25-1|TRBJ1-1
TGTGCCAGCGGGGCAGGACAGTCGAACACTGAAGCTTTCTTT
CASGAGQSNTEAFF
>once|14|TRBD1|TRBV3-1/TRBV3-2|TRBJ1-1
TGTGCCAGCCACCCTTCGGGACAGGGGAATGAAGCTTTCTTT
CASHPSGQGNEAFF
>.|15|.|TRBV10-3|TRBJ1-3
TGTGCCATCAAGGAAAGGTTGAGCTCTGGAAACACCATATATTTT
CAIKERLSSGNTIYF
>.|14|.|TRBV6-5|TRBJ1-3
TGTGCCAGCAGTCCCGGGTTAGGCTCGGACACCATATATTTT
CASSPGLGSDTIYF
>once|15|.|TRBV18|TRBJ1-4
TGTGCCAGCTCACCCGACGCAGGATTCAATGAAAAACTGTTTTTT
CASSPDAGFNEKLFF
>.|16|.|TRBV7-8|TRBJ1-2
TGTGCCAGCAGCTTAAAGTTATCGGCAGGGAGGGAAGGCTACACCTTC
CASSLKLSAGREGYTF
>.|15|.|TRBV7-3|TRBJ1-6
TGTGCCAGCAGCGATGGGGGACCCTATAATTCACCCCTCCACTTT
CASSDGGPYNSPLHF
>few|15|.|TRBV5-5|TRBJ2-1
TGTGCCAGCAGCTTGGACAGGTATGGTCACAATGAGCAGTTCTTC
CASSLDRYGHNEQFF
>few|14|.|TRBV18|TRBJ1-5
TGTGCCAGCTCACCACTAAGGAATAATCAGCCCCAGCATTTT
CASSPLRNNQPQHF
>.|17|.|TRBV3-1/TRBV3-2|TRBJ2-1
TGTGCCAGCAGCCAAGATTGTTGGTTGAGCTCCTACAATGAGCAGTTCTTC
CASSQDCWLSSYNEQFF
>.|16|.|TRBV9|TRBJ2-2
TGTGCCAGCAGCGGCGAGTCTCGGTTCTTGGGCGGGGAGCTGTTTTTT
CASSGESRFLGGELFF
>.|17|TRBD1|TRBV6-2/TRBV6-3|TRBJ2-1
TGTGCCAGCAGTTATAACCGGGACAGGGGGCCTAACAATGAGCAGTTCTTC
CASSYNRDRGPNNEQFF
>.|15|.|TRBV28|TRBJ2-7
TGTGCCAGCACCTTGGGGGGGGGCGCTTGGTACGAGCAGTACTTC
CASTLGGGAWYEQYF